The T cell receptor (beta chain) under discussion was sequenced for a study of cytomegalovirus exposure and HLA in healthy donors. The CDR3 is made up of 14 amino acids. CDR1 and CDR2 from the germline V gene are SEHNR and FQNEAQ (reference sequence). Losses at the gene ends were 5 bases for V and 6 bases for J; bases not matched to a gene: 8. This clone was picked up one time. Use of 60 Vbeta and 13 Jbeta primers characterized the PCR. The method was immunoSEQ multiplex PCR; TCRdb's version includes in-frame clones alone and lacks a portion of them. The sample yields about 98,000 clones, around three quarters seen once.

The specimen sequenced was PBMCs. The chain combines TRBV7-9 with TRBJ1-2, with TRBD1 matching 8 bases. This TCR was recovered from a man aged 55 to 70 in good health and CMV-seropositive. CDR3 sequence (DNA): TGTGCCAGCAGCAACCCCGGACAGGGAAATGGCTACACCTTC. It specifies CASSNPGQGNGYTF.